This passage covers 11 T cell receptor beta chains from one sample sequenced in a study of PD-1 blockade in classical Hodgkin lymphoma. Time point specified: cycle 4 day 1 (C4D1), after more than 5 weeks of nivolumab. All the patients suffered relapse after autologous stem cell transplantation, and brentuximab vedotin exposure differed. Only in-frame clones appear in the TCRdb table, and some are missing; sequencing was by immunoSEQ multiplex PCR. The sample consists of 43,000 or so clones, around four fifths of them appearing once. Sequences were derived from peripheral blood mononuclear cells (PBMCs), sampled before the fourth cycle of nivolumab. The origin of the receptors is a human donor with classical Hodgkin lymphoma.

About this clone itself: Within the sample, other DNA sequences also encode this same CDR3. The chain couples TRBV5-5 to TRBJ2-5, with D tentatively TRBD1 or TRBD2 (5 bases each). The CDR3 spans 16 residues. V lost 4 bases to trimming and J lost 5 bases, with 21 bases between them. Germline CDR1 SGHKS, CDR2 YYEKEE (reference sequence). The CDR3 nucleotides read TGTGCCAGCAGCCGCGATCCGGGACCGGGTGGGGAGACCCAGTACTTC. Its protein product is CASSRDPGPGGETQYF.

The chain couples TRBV6-4 to TRBJ2-1, with 12 bases lining up with TRBD2. The length of the CDR3 is 16 residues. The ends lost 4 bases at V and 7 bases at J; junction bases unmatched: 8. Germline loops: CDR1 MRHNA, CDR2 SNTAGT. The CDR3 DNA follows: TGTGCCAGCAGTGCATTCACTAGCGGGGGGTGGAATGAGCAGTTCTTC. Amino acid sequence: CASSAFTSGGWNEQFF.

In its sample, this clone was seen once. The rearrangement links TRBV11-3 to TRBJ2-5; D perhaps matches TRBD2 (5 bases). The CDR3 sequence is 14 residues long. Trimming pared 5 bases from V and 2 bases from J, leaving 12 bases between. The germline V gene encodes CDR1 SGHNT and CDR2 YENEEA. In nucleotides, the CDR3 is TGTGCCAGCAGCCTACGAGGGCAGCAAGAGACCCAGTACTTC. It translates to CASSLRGQQETQYF.

The genes are TRBV19 and TRBJ2-4, with D possibly being TRBD1 or TRBD2 (5 bases each). The germline V gene encodes CDR1 LNHDA and CDR2 SQIVND (reference sequence). The CDR3 spans 16 residues. V dropped 6 bases and J dropped 6 bases, with 21 bases sitting between them. CDR3 loop: CASSFPGTAGLNIQYF. The CDR3, as DNA: TGTGCCAGTAGCTTTCCCGGGACGGCTGGGTTAAACATTCAGTACTTC.

About this clone: One end of the junction varies from germline; a read error may be responsible. V usage is TRBV4-2 and J usage is TRBJ1-5; D remains unclear. The germline V gene has CDR1 LGHNA and CDR2 YNFKEQ. The CDR3 length is 11 residues. This CDR3 is CASSQHPSSIF. CDR3 sequence (DNA): TGTGCCAGCAGCCAACATCCGTCCAGCATTTTT.

This clone was seen once. V and J are TRBV6-1 and TRBJ2-5; a weak D match, TRBD2 (5 bases). This CDR3 has 17 residues. Germline V gives CDR1 MNHNS, CDR2 SASEGT. Trimming removed 4 bases from V and 4 bases from J, with 22 bases in between. CDR3 residues: CASSASLLGAMRETQYF. The DNA of the CDR3 is TGTGCCAGCAGTGCGTCCTTACTAGGAGCTATGAGAGAGACCCAGTACTTC.

The gene calls are TRBV10-3 and TRBJ2-1; 11 nucleotides align to TRBD1. Germline loops: CDR1 ENHRY, CDR2 SYGVKD. V lost 0 bases to trimming and J lost 4 bases; unmatched junction nucleotides: 14. CDR3 length equals 20 residues. The CDR3 is CAISESPGQGAKKAYNEQFF. DNA of the CDR3: TGTGCCATCAGTGAGTCTCCAGGACAGGGGGCGAAAAAAGCTTACAATGAGCAGTTCTTC.

Only a few counts were recorded for this clone. The V and J genes are TRBV19 and TRBJ1-2, with TRBD1 matching 8 bases. The CDR3 has 12 amino acids. V lost 8 bases to trimming and J lost 4 bases; unmatched junction nucleotides: 3. Germline-derived CDR1 and CDR2 are LNHDA and SQIVND (reference sequence). The CDR3 region has the DNA TGTGCCAGTGCAGGGGGCAGCTATGGCTACACCTTC. Residues: CASAGGSYGYTF.

This chain uses TRBV7-9 with TRBJ1-1, with 9 bases matching TRBD1. Germline loops: CDR1 SEHNR, CDR2 FQNEAQ (reference sequence). V shed 8 bases and J 4 bases; nucleotides not matched to a gene: 11. The CDR3 has 15 amino acids. In DNA, the CDR3 is TGTGCCAGCTCACCGGGACAGGGTTTCGGCACTGAAGCTTTCTTT. Translation gives CASSPGQGFGTEAFF.

The genes are TRBV6-1 and TRBJ1-1, with D possibly TRBD1 on 5 matching bases. Germline CDR1 MNHNS, CDR2 SASEGT. With 0 bases removed from V and 5 bases from J, the gap between germline ends came to 13 bases. This CDR3 is 15 amino acids long. DNA for the CDR3: TGTGCCAGCAGTGAAGCGGTCCTTTGGGGGACTGAAGCTTTCTTT. Amino acid sequence: CASSEAVLWGTEAFF.

This chain links TRBV5-1 with TRBJ1-5; 11 bases map to TRBD1. Germline trimming cut 3 bases from V and 6 bases from J; bases unmatched to any gene: 5. This CDR3 contains 15 residues. Per the germline V gene, CDR1 is SGHRS and CDR2 is YFSETQ. CDR3 DNA: TGCGCCAGCAGCTCCGCCGGGACAGGGGGTCAGCCCCAGCATTTT. Translating it yields CASSSAGTGGQPQHF. Looking up the rest from reference TRBV5-1 and TRBJ1-5 gives the full variable domain: KAGVTQTPRYLIKTRGQQVTLSCSPISGHRSVSWYQQTPGQGLQFLFEYFSETQRNKGNFPGRFSGRQFSNSRSEMNVSTLELGDSALYLCASSSAGTGGQPQHFGDGTRLSIL.